The clone carrying this T cell receptor (beta chain) was seen once. The data are from a study of T cell repertoires in ileal Crohn's disease. On the study more broadly: All patients had surgery for stricturing (roughly 61%) or penetrating (around 40%) disease. Thiopurines (around twelve) or anti-TNF agents (roughly 17) were given postoperatively to about half.

Assay: immunoSEQ multiplex PCR; the TCRdb copy retains only in-frame clones and omits some. The table includes 1,300 to 1,500 clones, 80% to 85% detected once. Time point of the sample: neoterminal ileum biopsy at postoperative endoscopy, about 6 months after surgery. This clonotype was sampled from an adult with Crohn's disease. The specimen sequenced was ileal tissue.

The CDR3 coding sequence is TGTGCCAGCAGTGATTCCGGGGGCAGTGTTGGCGAGACCCAGTACTTC. It translates to CASSDSGGSVGETQYF. The chain has TRBV6-1 and TRBJ2-5; D possibly uses TRBD1 or TRBD2 (6 bases each). CDR3 length: 16 amino acids. Germline CDR1 reads MNHNS; CDR2 reads SASEGT. V gave up 3 bases and J gave up 5 bases, with 19 bases separating them.